Given below is one T cell receptor beta chain in context. No antigen is known for it. Trimming removed 4 bases at V and 0 bases at J, with 10 bases between. Looked up from germline, CDR1 is LGHNA and CDR2 is YSLEER. The CDR3 loop spans 14 amino acids. This sample was included in a study of T cells after yellow fever vaccination. Study-level information: Each low-cell-number fraction was prepared by means of SMART-Seq v4 Ultra Low Input.

The study made its TCR cDNA through 5'RACE template switching. That step introduced a universal primer site along with UMIs. TCRdb re-called the 5' RACE reads through MiXCR, storing one row per CDR3 protein. The profile covers about 120,000 distinct CDR3 sequences, with 7.5% to 10% appearing a single time and almost 40% taken by the ten largest. Study observations and caveats: Reappearing after the booster were most of the clones from primary vaccination (almost 97% CD4, 88% CD8).

The TCR sequence derives from a man in his late teens or twenties who received the YFV17D yellow fever vaccine. Specimen: CD8+ T cells sorted from PBMCs, collected on the day of the yellow fever booster vaccination. V and J are TRBV4-3 and TRBJ2-7, with D uncertain. The CDR3 protein is CASSRSATSYEQYF. The CDR3 DNA is TGCGCCAGCAGCCGTTCAGCGACCTCCTACGAGCAGTACTTC.